Following are 9 T cell receptor beta chains from one sample sequenced in a study of cytomegalovirus exposure and HLA in healthy donors. Use of 60 Vbeta and 13 Jbeta primers characterized the PCR. Libraries were prepared by immunoSEQ multiplex PCR; TCRdb keeps only in-frame clonotypes and omits some of them. The sample has under 170,000 clones, 79% seen once; the top ten hold 3.5%. The sequenced material came from PBMCs. The receptors derive from a human donor in good health.

The CDR3 DNA is TGTGCCAGCAGCCATGTCAGAGGCGGTGTAGCCCGAGGAAACACCATATATTTT. This codes for CASSHVRGGVARGNTIYF. The J gene is TRBJ1-3, the V gene TRBV14; no clear D. V lost 3 bases and J lost 4, with 22 bases in between. The CDR3 loop spans 18 amino acids. The germline CDR1 and CDR2 sequences are SGHDN and FVKESK.

This clone has just one count. This chain links TRBV11-3 with TRBJ1-1; D ambiguous. CDR3 size: 13 residues. Germline lookup yields CDR1 SGHNT and CDR2 YENEEA. The ends were cut back, 4 bases at V and 1 base at J, with 7 bases in the middle. The CDR3 loop is CASSSRGNTEAFF. The CDR3 nucleotides are TGTGCCAGCAGCTCCAGAGGGAACACTGAAGCTTTCTTT.

The V call is TRBV2, the J call TRBJ2-1; no definite D call. The CDR3 contains 14 residues. Per the germline V gene, CDR1 is SNHLY and CDR2 is FYNNEI. V shed 8 bases and J shed 5 bases, with 16 bases lying between them. This CDR3 reads CASSPQTTHNEQFF. As DNA, the CDR3 is TGTGCCAGCTCTCCCCAGACAACTCACAATGAGCAGTTCTTC.

Only a few counts were recorded for this clone. This rearrangement joins TRBV4-2 to TRBJ2-1; TRBD2 agrees at 10 bases. The CDR3 spans 14 residues. The trim removed 2 bases at V and 10 bases at J, leaving 5 bases unmatched. Germline V gives CDR1 LGHNA, CDR2 YNFKEQ. CDR3 DNA: TGTGCCAGCAGCCAAAAGGGACTAGCGATCGAGCAGTTCTTC. Translation gives CASSQKGLAIEQFF.

J is TRBJ2-7 and V is TRBV6-5, with a tentative D call TRBD2 (5 bases). The V end was cut by 7 bases, the J end by 2 bases, with 18 bases between. This CDR3 is built from 15 residues. In germline, CDR1 is MNHEY, CDR2 SVGAGI. For the CDR3, the DNA is TGTGCCAGCACCCACCGCAGAGGGATGACCTACGAGCAGTACTTC. It is translated as CASTHRRGMTYEQYF.

The J gene is TRBJ1-2, the V gene TRBV25-1; 7 bases map to TRBD1. Germline V CDR1 and CDR2: MGHDK, SYGVNS. The J segment lost 5 bases and the V segment lost 4 bases, leaving 7 bases of the junction unmatched. This CDR3 contains 14 residues. The CDR3 sequence is CASSAGTVLYGYTF. The DNA of the CDR3 is TGTGCCAGCAGTGCCGGGACAGTCTTATATGGCTACACCTTC.

This clone was seen only once. The chain carries TRBV15 and TRBJ2-1; D may be TRBD2 (5 bases). Trimming took 0 bases from V and 4 from J, leaving 19 bases between them. The CDR3 length is 18 residues. CDR1 is LNHNV, CDR2 YYDKDF, per germline (reference sequence). CDR3 nucleotide sequence: TGTGCCACCAGCAGAGATCTCTGGGGAGCCCACCTTTACAATGAGCAGTTCTTC. Protein: CATSRDLWGAHLYNEQFF.

The chain is built from TRBV6-5 and TRBJ1-1; D perhaps matches TRBD1 (6 bases). Deletions cut 5 bases from V and 8 bases from J, with 21 bases between. CDR3 length: 15 residues. Germline V lookup: CDR1 MNHEY, CDR2 SVGAGI. CDR3 coding DNA: TGTGCCAGCAGTACCCGCGGACAGAACACCCGGGAAGCTTTCTTT. Residues: CASSTRGQNTREAFF.

The V and J genes are TRBV7-2 and TRBJ1-2; TRBD1 matches 10 bases. The CDR3 is 15 amino acids. Losses at the gene ends were 5 bases for V and 8 bases for J; bases not matched to a gene: 11. Germline lookup yields CDR1 SGHTA and CDR2 FQGNSA. CDR3 sequence: CASSVDRGPKGGYTF. CDR3 nucleotides: TGTGCCAGCAGCGTAGACAGGGGGCCTAAAGGGGGCTACACCTTC.